These 23 T cell receptor beta chains came from one sample sequenced in a study of cytomegalovirus exposure and HLA in healthy donors. Primers included in the PCR were 60 Vbeta and 13 Jbeta primers. Some clones are missing from TCRdb's copy, which holds only in-frame ones; the method was immunoSEQ multiplex PCR. The sample has 150,000 or so clones, about three quarters seen once; the top ten hold about 0.93%. The specimen sequenced was PBMCs. The source of these receptors is a woman between 50 and 59 years old in good health and CMV-seropositive.

The table lists this clone with a count of one. The gene calls are TRBV7-9 and TRBJ2-5; perhaps TRBD2 as D (5 bases). The V and J ends lost 0 bases and 5 bases respectively, with 7 bases between them. This CDR3 spans 13 amino acids. Germline V lookup: CDR1 SEHNR, CDR2 FQNEAQ (reference sequence). CDR3 residues: CASSLAGVETQYF. For the CDR3, the DNA is TGTGCCAGCAGCTTAGCCGGGGTGGAGACCCAGTACTTC.

The chain couples TRBV28 to TRBJ1-2, with no clear D. Trimming took 6 bases from V and 4 from J, leaving 18 bases between them. This CDR3 has 15 residues. Germline V gene lookup returns CDR1 MDHEN and CDR2 SYDVKM. The CDR3 nucleotides read TGTGCCAGCAGCCTTCCACTCGGGAGCCCCTATGGCTACACCTTC. Protein: CASSLPLGSPYGYTF.

V and J are TRBV18 and TRBJ2-2, with 10 bases matching TRBD1. V shed 3 bases, J shed 4 bases, and the junction held 5 bases outside the gene matches. The length of the CDR3 is 16 residues. From germline, CDR1 is KGHSH and CDR2 LQKENI. Written as DNA, the CDR3 is TGTGCCAGCTCACCTGGGACAGGGGTCAGCACCGGGGAGCTGTTTTTT. It specifies CASSPGTGVSTGELFF.

As DNA, the CDR3 is TGTGCCAGTAGTATCAGGGGGCTGGATGGGGCCAACGTCCTGACTTTC. Encoded protein: CASSIRGLDGANVLTF. The chain has TRBV19 and TRBJ2-6; 8 bases align to TRBD1. J lost 3 bases, V lost 3 bases, and 4 bases had no gene match. The CDR3 covers 16 residues. The germline gives CDR1 LNHDA, CDR2 SQIVND (reference sequence).

This clone turned up a few times. The chain links TRBV4-1 to TRBJ2-5; TRBD1 matches 8 bases. J was trimmed by 8 bases and V by 2 bases; bases with no gene match: 7. This CDR3 has 14 amino acids. The germline gives CDR1 MGHRA, CDR2 YSYEKL. The CDR3 sequence: CASSQPGQGGTQYF. Written as DNA, the CDR3 is TGCGCCAGCAGCCAACCAGGACAGGGTGGTACCCAGTACTTC.

This CDR3 is CASSPLRGSGVYEQYF. The CDR3 coding sequence is TGTGCCAGCTCACCACTTCGGGGGTCAGGCGTCTACGAGCAGTACTTC. This chain joins TRBV18 and TRBJ2-7; D is possibly TRBD2 (6 bases). This CDR3 comprises 16 residues. Trimming cost V 1 base and J 3 bases, with 16 bases left between them. CDR1 is KGHSH and CDR2 is LQKENI in the germline V gene. Full variable domain (rest looked up from reference TRBV18 and TRBJ2-7): NAGVMQNPRHLVRRRGQEARLRCSPMKGHSHVYWYRQLPEEGLKFMVYLQKENIIDESGMPKERFSAEFPKEGPSILRIQQVVRGDSAAYFCASSPLRGSGVYEQYFGPGTRLTVT.

This sequence joins TRBV9 and TRBJ2-5, with 9 bases identical to TRBD2. Germline V gene sequence: CDR1 SGDLS, CDR2 YYNGEE. Unmatched junction bases numbered 6, after V lost 0 bases and J lost 0 bases. The CDR3 is 17 amino acids. The CDR3 region has the DNA TGTGCCAGCAGCGTAGGCGTAGCGGGAGAGTACCAAGAGACCCAGTACTTC. Translated, it gives CASSVGVAGEYQETQYF.

V usage is TRBV7-2 and J usage is TRBJ2-7, with TRBD1 matching 10 bases. The V gene's germline CDR1 is SGHTA and CDR2 FQGNSA. V lost 5 bases and J lost 4; bases outside the gene matches: 11. This CDR3 is 16 amino acids long. For the CDR3, the DNA is TGTGCCAGCAGCCCCATCTCCGGGACAGGGGCTTACGAGCAGTACTTC. It specifies CASSPISGTGAYEQYF.

This rearrangement joins TRBV7-3 to TRBJ1-2; a possible D gene is TRBD1 (5 bases). V was clipped by 8 bases and J by 5 bases, with 15 bases between them. CDR1 and CDR2 (germline): SGHTA, FQGTGA. The CDR3 sequence is 13 residues long. The CDR3 nucleotides read TGTGCCAGCGGCACAGGTGTCGGTTATGGCTACACCTTC. Amino acids: CASGTGVGYGYTF.

The chain recombines TRBV6-1 with TRBJ2-7, with D possibly TRBD1 on 6 matching bases. The germline CDR1 and CDR2 sequences are MNHNS and SASEGT. V was clipped by 1 base and J by 2 bases, with 15 bases between them. CDR3 length: 16 residues. Here the CDR3 reads CASSEVGAANPYEQYF. CDR3 DNA: TGTGCCAGCAGTGAAGTGGGGGCTGCTAACCCCTACGAGCAGTACTTC.

V gene TRBV19 combines with J gene TRBJ1-4; no firm D call. V lost 1 base to trimming and J lost 6 bases, with 12 bases between them. The CDR3 loop spans 15 amino acids. Germline CDR1 LNHDA, CDR2 SQIVND (reference sequence). CDR3 DNA sequence: TGTGCCAGTAGTATAGGCAGGCCAAGAGATGAAAAACTGTTTTTT. Residues: CASSIGRPRDEKLFF.

The chain has TRBV4-3 and TRBJ2-7; TRBD1 matches 10 bases. Germline values: CDR1 LGHNA, CDR2 YSLEER. Germline trimming cut 2 bases from V and 3 bases from J; bases unmatched to any gene: 4. The CDR3 has 15 amino acids. The CDR3 DNA reads TGCGCCAGCAGCCAACAAGGGACAGGGGACTACGAGCAGTACTTC. It encodes CASSQQGTGDYEQYF.

The CDR3 region is CASSPGTDPYEQYF. The CDR3 nucleotides are TGTGCCAGCAGCCCCGGGACAGACCCCTACGAGCAGTACTTC. The rearrangement links TRBV2 to TRBJ2-7; 7 bases are shared with TRBD1. There are 14 residues in the CDR3. Looked up from germline, CDR1 is SNHLY and CDR2 is FYNNEI. V shed 6 bases, J shed 2 bases, and the junction held 7 bases outside the gene matches.

The chain is built from TRBV5-1 and TRBJ2-3; 11 nucleotides align to TRBD1. The CDR3 runs to 14 residues. V lost 4 bases to trimming and J lost 4 bases; unmatched junction nucleotides: 2. Germline CDR1 and CDR2: SGHRS and YFSETQ. Here the CDR3 reads CASSPGQGADTQYF. The DNA of the CDR3 is TGCGCCAGCAGCCCGGGACAGGGGGCAGATACGCAGTATTTT.

This clone was counted only a few times. The final CDR3 position lacks the conserved phenylalanine or tryptophan, pointing to a likely read error. V usage is TRBV2 and J usage is TRBJ1-1, with D possibly TRBD1 on 6 matching bases. Trimming removed 6 bases from V and 6 bases from J, with 17 bases in between. Per the germline V gene, CDR1 is SNHLY and CDR2 is FYNNEI. There are 14 residues in the CDR3. Here the CDR3 DNA reads TGTGCCAGCAGACGCGTTCAGGGGAGAGCTGAAGCTTTCGTT. It translates to CASRRVQGRAEAFV.

The chain is built from TRBV4-1 and TRBJ1-2, with D unclear. This CDR3 is built from 13 residues. Germline V gene data show CDR1 as MGHRA and CDR2 as YSYEKL. The ends were cut back, 4 bases at V and 5 bases at J, with 11 bases in the middle. CDR3 sequence (DNA): TGCGCCAGCAGCCCCGGGAGGGATTATGGCTACACCTTC. It translates to CASSPGRDYGYTF.

The chain is built from TRBV5-4 and TRBJ2-7; D may be TRBD2 (6 bases). This CDR3 is built from 14 residues. With 5 bases removed from V and 5 bases from J, the gap between germline ends came to 17 bases. Per germline, CDR1 SGHNT and CDR2 YYREEE (reference sequence). CDR3 sequence (DNA): TGTGCCAGCAGAGCCGGCGGGGAGATGCACGAGCAGTACTTC. Residues: CASRAGGEMHEQYF.

The chain couples TRBV2 to TRBJ2-7; 8 bases fit TRBD2. CDR3 length: 14 amino acids. Germline V gene sequence: CDR1 SNHLY, CDR2 FYNNEI. J gave up 6 bases and V 1 base, and 5 bases lay outside the gene matches. The CDR3 sequence: CASSEGRAGGEQYF. CDR3 DNA sequence: TGTGCCAGCAGTGAAGGGAGGGCGGGGGGCGAGCAGTACTTC.

This sequence joins TRBV5-5 and TRBJ1-2; 7 nucleotides agree with TRBD1. The CDR3 sequence is 16 residues long. With 0 bases clipped from V and 4 bases from J, the junction kept 9 bases outside the gene matches. The V gene's germline CDR1 is SGHKS and CDR2 YYEKEE (reference sequence). The CDR3 sequence: CASSLDPGGRGYGYTF. The CDR3 region has the DNA TGTGCCAGCAGCTTGGACCCAGGGGGTCGGGGCTATGGCTACACCTTC.

Only a few counts were recorded for this clone. The CDR3 DNA reads as TGTGCTAGTGGTTTAAGGCCAGGGTCGGTAACCGGGGAGCTGTTTTTT. Its protein product is CASGLRPGSVTGELFF. The chain has TRBV12-5 and TRBJ2-2; TRBD1 might be the D (5 bases). The CDR3 length is 16 residues. The V end was cut by 3 bases, the J end by 5 bases, with 16 bases between. Germline CDR1 is LGHNT and CDR2 is FRNRAP.

The rearrangement uses TRBV5-4 and TRBJ2-3, with a possible D match to TRBD2 (5 bases). CDR1 and CDR2 (germline): SGHNT, YYREEE (reference sequence). Trimming removed 4 bases from V and 6 bases from J, with 21 bases in between. The CDR3 has 16 amino acids. The chain's CDR3 is CASSVGSWRIGDTQYF. CDR3 nucleotides: TGTGCCAGCAGCGTAGGGTCGTGGAGGATCGGGGATACGCAGTATTTT.

The chain uses TRBV5-1 and TRBJ1-4, with D perhaps TRBD1 (5 bases). Trimming removed 0 bases at V and 14 bases at J, with 14 bases between. The CDR3 is 13 amino acids. Germline CDR1 reads SGHRS; CDR2 reads YFSETQ. The CDR3 loop is CASSLDRDSFLFF. The CDR3 nucleotides read TGCGCCAGCAGCTTGGATAGGGACTCCTTCCTGTTTTTT.

V is TRBV21-1 and J is TRBJ2-2; TRBD2 is taken as the D call from the table, unchecked against the DNA. TRBV21-1 is tagged as a pseudogene. The length of the CDR3 is 19 residues. The CDR3 reads CASSKSGTSGRPDTGELFF. The CDR3, as DNA: TGTGCCAGCAGCAAAAGCGGGACTAGCGGGAGGCCGGACACCGGGGAGCTGTTTTTT.